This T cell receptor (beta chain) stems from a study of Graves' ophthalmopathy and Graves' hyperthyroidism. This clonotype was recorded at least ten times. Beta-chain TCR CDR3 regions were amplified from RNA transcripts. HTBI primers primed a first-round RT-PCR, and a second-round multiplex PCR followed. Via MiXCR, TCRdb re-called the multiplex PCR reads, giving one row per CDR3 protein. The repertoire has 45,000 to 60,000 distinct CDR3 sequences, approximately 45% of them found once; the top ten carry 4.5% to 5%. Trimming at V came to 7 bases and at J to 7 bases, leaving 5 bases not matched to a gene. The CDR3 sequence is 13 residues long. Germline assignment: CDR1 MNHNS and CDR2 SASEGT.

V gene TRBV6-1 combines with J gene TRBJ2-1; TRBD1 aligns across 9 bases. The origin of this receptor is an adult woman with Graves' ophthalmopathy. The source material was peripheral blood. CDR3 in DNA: TGTGCCAGCAAGAAACAGGGGGCGAATGAGCAGTTCTTC. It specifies CASKKQGANEQFF.